The 9 T cell receptor beta chains below were found in one sample sequenced in a study of blood T cells in healthy people across ages. Primers used in a second PCR of about 7 to 11 cycles were a sample-barcoded 5' primer and a J-beta primer mix. TCRdb re-analysed the 5' RACE reads in MiXCR, keeping a single row per CDR3 protein. Seen here are about 640,000 distinct CDR3 sequences, roughly three fifths observed once, and the top ten hold about two fifths. Sequenced: blood. These receptors were collected from a man aged 55 to 70 in good health.

The chain combines TRBV6-1 with TRBJ2-7; D unresolved. Germline CDR1 MNHNS, CDR2 SASEGT. V was trimmed by 2 bases and J by 10 bases, leaving 6 bases between them. The CDR3 has 10 residues. CDR3 protein: CASSEFTQYF. CDR3 nucleotide sequence: TGTGCCAGCAGTGAATTCACCCAGTACTTC.

The chain uses TRBV20-1 and TRBJ2-1; D possibly uses TRBD1 or TRBD2 (5 bases each). V lost 3 bases and J lost 2, with 8 bases in between. CDR1 and CDR2 (germline): DFQATT, SNEGSKA (reference sequence). The CDR3 runs to 13 residues. The CDR3 reads CSASGAPYNEQFF. As DNA, the CDR3 is TGCAGTGCTAGCGGGGCCCCCTACAATGAGCAGTTCTTC.

The chain links TRBV5-1 to TRBJ2-1, with TRBD2 identical over 14 bases. V lost 4 bases to trimming and J lost 3 bases; unmatched junction nucleotides: 3. Germline CDR1 SGHRS, CDR2 YFSETQ. The CDR3 loop spans 16 amino acids. CDR3 nucleotides: TGCGCCAGCAGCAAGGGACTAGCGGGGGTCTACAATGAGCAGTTCTTC. Translation: CASSKGLAGVYNEQFF. Drawing the rest from reference TRBV5-1 and TRBJ2-1, the complete variable domain is KAGVTQTPRYLIKTRGQQVTLSCSPISGHRSVSWYQQTPGQGLQFLFEYFSETQRNKGNFPGRFSGRQFSNSRSEMNVSTLELGDSALYLCASSKGLAGVYNEQFFGPGTRLTVL.

The chain has TRBV29-1 and TRBJ1-2; the D is unclear. V dropped 5 bases and J dropped 7 bases, with 11 bases sitting between them. This CDR3 is built from 11 residues. Germline CDR1 is SQVTM and CDR2 is ANQGSEA. The CDR3 coding sequence is TGCAGCGTTAAGGATCCAGTTGGCTACACCTTC. Protein: CSVKDPVGYTF.

This chain connects TRBV28 to TRBJ2-3; TRBD1 matches 7 bases. CDR3 length equals 14 residues. The V segment lost 8 bases and the J segment 3 bases; nucleotides outside the gene matches: 8. Looked up from germline, CDR1 is MDHEN and CDR2 is SYDVKM. In nucleotides, the CDR3 is TGTGCCAGCGGGCTACAGGGGATGACAGATACGCAGTATTTT. This translates into CASGLQGMTDTQYF.

The CDR3 DNA follows: TGTGCCAGCGGAGGAATGACAGCGAACACTGAAGCTTTCTTT. As protein: CASGGMTANTEAFF. The V and J genes are TRBV6-5 and TRBJ1-1; a possible D gene is TRBD1 (5 bases). The V gene lost 8 bases and the J gene lost 1 base, with 14 bases spanning the gap. The CDR3 runs 14 residues. Germline lookup yields CDR1 MNHEY and CDR2 SVGAGI.

This clonotype was recorded only once. Sequence at one end of the junction differs from germline and may be a read error. The V call is TRBV5-6, the J call TRBJ2-3; 14 bases are a match to TRBD2. The CDR3 totals 15 residues. Germline V gene data show CDR1 as SGHDT and CDR2 as YYEEEE. The CDR3 spells CACRAGLAGADTQYF. The CDR3 region has the DNA TGTGCCTGCAGAGCGGGACTAGCGGGGGCAGATACGCAGTATTTT. The complete variable domain, with remaining parts taken from reference TRBV5-6 and TRBJ2-3, reads DAGVTQSPTHLIKTRGQQVTLRCSPKSGHDTVSWYQQALGQGPQFIFQYYEEEERQRGNFPDRFSGHQFPNYSSELNVNALLLGDSALYLCACRAGLAGADTQYFGPGTRLTVL.

This chain joins TRBV20-1 and TRBJ2-1; D possibly corresponds to TRBD1 (6 bases). The CDR3 loop spans 16 amino acids. Germline V gene lookup returns CDR1 DFQATT and CDR2 SNEGSKA (reference sequence). V was shortened by 0 bases and J by 4 bases, with 16 bases between the two germline ends. Written as DNA, the CDR3 is TGCAGTGCTAGAGATCCGGCTAGCAGGGGATACAATGAGCAGTTCTTC. Protein sequence: CSARDPASRGYNEQFF.

V and J are TRBV20-1 and TRBJ2-5; D is uncertain. The DNA end is a closer match to TRBJ2-1, so the J assignment may be wrong. The CDR3 extends over 15 amino acids. Germline values: CDR1 DFQATT, CDR2 SNEGSKA (reference sequence). CDR3 nucleotides: TGCAGTGCTAGAGATCTCGGGCGGAACCAAGAGACCCAGTTCTTC. It yields the protein CSARDLGRNQETQFF.